These 31 T cell receptor beta chains came from one sample sequenced in a study of blood T cell repertoires in COVID-19. Generated by immunoSEQ multiplex PCR, the TCRdb table keeps only in-frame clones and is missing some. Of roughly 360,000 clones in the sample, around 84% are singletons; the top ten hold approximately 1%. What was sequenced was peripheral blood. These receptors all come from a human donor with acute or convalescent COVID-19. The donor label of this sample is uncertain.

This clone has a single count. The chain couples TRBV5-4 to TRBJ1-1; 7 bases match TRBD1. Germline V gene sequence: CDR1 SGHNT, CDR2 YYREEE (reference sequence). This CDR3 region has 14 residues. V shed 3 bases and J 2 bases; nucleotides not matched to a gene: 4. The CDR3 region has the DNA TGTGCCAGCAGCTGGGACAGACGAAACACTGAAGCTTTCTTT. Translation gives CASSWDRRNTEAFF.

The genes are TRBV7-9 and TRBJ2-1, with D perhaps matching TRBD2 (6 bases). Germline CDR1 is SEHNR and CDR2 is FQNEAQ (reference sequence). The V and J ends lost 4 bases and 15 bases respectively, with 13 bases between them. The CDR3 runs to 11 residues. The CDR3 spells CASSSLGTSFF. The CDR3 region has the DNA TGTGCCAGCAGCTCCCTCGGGACTTCGTTCTTC.

The chain recombines TRBV7-9 with TRBJ1-2, with D possibly being TRBD1 (6 bases). Germline V gene lookup returns CDR1 SEHNR and CDR2 FQNEAQ (reference sequence). The CDR3 loop spans 13 amino acids. V shed 1 base and J shed 6 bases, with 9 bases lying between them. The CDR3 nucleotides are TGTGCCAGCAGCTTAGGCGGGGGGCATGGCTACACCTTC. It translates to CASSLGGGHGYTF.

This sequence joins TRBV25-1 and TRBJ1-5; D call uncertain. Germline CDR1 and CDR2: MGHDK and SYGVNS. The length of the CDR3 is 14 residues. V was cut by 8 bases and J by 0 bases, with 11 bases left in between. CDR3 in amino acids: CASSPGYSNQPQHF. In nucleotides, the CDR3 is TGTGCCAGCTCGCCAGGTTATAGCAATCAGCCCCAGCATTTT. Drawing the rest from reference TRBV25-1 and TRBJ1-5, the complete variable domain is EADIYQTPRYLVIGTGKKITLECSQTMGHDKMYWYQQDPGMELHLIHYSYGVNSTEKGDLSSESTVSRIRTEHFPLTLESARPSHTSQYLCASSPGYSNQPQHFGDGTRLSIL.

The rearrangement links TRBV19 to TRBJ1-1; D might be TRBD1 (6 bases). The germline CDR1 and CDR2 sequences are LNHDA and SQIVND (reference sequence). The CDR3 has 13 residues. With 3 bases removed from V and 6 bases from J, the gap between germline ends came to 11 bases. CDR3 coding DNA: TGTGCCAGTAGTATTCAAGGGGGATCTGAAGCTTTCTTT. Translation gives CASSIQGGSEAFF.

This clone was found once. The chain is built from TRBV4-2 and TRBJ1-6; D may be TRBD1 (5 bases). Trimming took off 0 bases at V and 9 bases at J, with 18 bases between the two ends. Germline CDR1 LGHNA, CDR2 YNFKEQ. This CDR3 contains 17 residues. The CDR3 sequence is CASSQDLGGKGGSPLHF. The DNA for the CDR3 is TGTGCCAGCAGCCAAGATCTTGGGGGAAAGGGAGGTTCACCCCTCCACTTT.

The chain links TRBV5-1 to TRBJ1-1, with 10 bases fitting TRBD1. The CDR3 length is 16 residues. Germline V lookup: CDR1 SGHRS, CDR2 YFSETQ. After removal of 4 bases from V and 3 bases from J, the junction contained 9 bases not matched to a gene. The CDR3 loop reads CASSKASGTGDTEAFF. The CDR3 coding sequence is TGCGCCAGCAGCAAGGCCTCCGGGACAGGGGACACTGAAGCTTTCTTT.

The chain carries TRBV30 and TRBJ1-5; perhaps TRBD1 as D (6 bases). Germline CDR1 GTSNPN, CDR2 SVGIG (reference sequence). The CDR3 extends over 17 amino acids. V lost 1 base and J 0 bases, leaving 16 bases between the germline ends. The CDR3 DNA follows: TGTGCCTGGAGTGGGGGGCGGGCCGCGTATAGCAATCAGCCCCAGCATTTT. Protein sequence: CAWSGGRAAYSNQPQHF.

The V gene is TRBV10-3, the J gene TRBJ2-5, with 10 positions matching TRBD1. Trimming took 7 bases from V and 4 from J; bases not matched to a gene: 6. From germline, CDR1 is ENHRY and CDR2 SYGVKD. The CDR3 contains 14 residues. In DNA form, the CDR3 reads TGTGCCATCATGGCGGGACAGGGGTTAGAGACCCAGTACTTC. Translation gives CAIMAGQGLETQYF.

The V and J genes are TRBV4-1 and TRBJ2-7; 7 positions match TRBD1. CDR3 size: 14 residues. Unmatched junction bases numbered 8, after V lost 4 bases and J lost 5 bases. The germline V gene has CDR1 MGHRA and CDR2 YSYEKL. The CDR3 spells CASSPSDRRNEQYF. The CDR3 DNA is TGCGCCAGCAGCCCTTCGGACAGGAGAAACGAGCAGTACTTC.

The genes are TRBV9 and TRBJ1-3; possibly TRBD1 for D (5 bases). V shed 3 bases and J shed 7 bases, with 17 bases lying between them. The germline CDR1 and CDR2 sequences are SGDLS and YYNGEE. CDR3 length: 15 amino acids. CDR3 in amino acids: CASSAGSGKGNTIYF. The CDR3 nucleotides read TGTGCCAGCAGCGCCGGCTCAGGGAAAGGCAACACCATATATTTT.

Comments on this clone: The same CDR3 can be traced to other DNA sequences in this sample. The chain recombines TRBV5-6 with TRBJ1-6; 7 bases line up with TRBD1. The CDR3 length is 14 residues. Germline V gene lookup returns CDR1 SGHDT and CDR2 YYEEEE. The J segment lost 6 bases and the V segment lost 1 base, leaving 1 base of the junction unmatched. The CDR3 here is CASSLRQGNSPLHF. DNA of the CDR3: TGTGCCAGCAGCTTGAGACAGGGTAATTCACCCCTCCACTTT. Supplemented by reference TRBV5-6 and TRBJ1-6, the full variable domain reads DAGVTQSPTHLIKTRGQQVTLRCSPKSGHDTVSWYQQALGQGPQFIFQYYEEEERQRGNFPDRFSGHQFPNYSSELNVNALLLGDSALYLCASSLRQGNSPLHFGNGTRLTVT.

V usage is TRBV24-1 and J usage is TRBJ2-1, with 8 bases aligning to TRBD2. The germline V gene encodes CDR1 KGHDR and CDR2 SFDVKD. The trim removed 2 bases at V and 7 bases at J, leaving 6 bases unmatched. The CDR3 loop spans 15 amino acids. The CDR3 spells CATSDSVGGGNEQFF. The DNA for the CDR3 is TGTGCCACCAGTGATTCGGTCGGGGGGGGAAATGAGCAGTTCTTC.

The chain is built from TRBV2 and TRBJ1-5, with 9 nucleotides matching TRBD1. Trimming cost V 5 bases and J 1 base; bases outside gene matches: 3. The CDR3 covers 15 residues. The V gene's germline CDR1 is SNHLY and CDR2 FYNNEI. Here the CDR3 reads CASSLDRGSNQPQHF. The DNA of the CDR3 is TGTGCCAGCAGTCTAGACAGGGGGAGCAATCAGCCCCAGCATTTT.

The chain is built from TRBV12-3 or TRBV12-4 and TRBJ2-5; no clear D. The CDR3 is made up of 13 amino acids. The V end lost 2 bases, the J end lost 2 bases, and 6 bases lay between the germline ends. CDR3 protein: CASSLYRQETQYF. DNA of the CDR3: TGTGCCAGCAGTTTATACAGACAAGAGACCCAGTACTTC.

The CDR3, as DNA: TGTGCCAGCAGCTACAGGGTAGCCAAAAACATTCAGTACTTC. This encodes CASSYRVAKNIQYF. The chain recombines TRBV11-2 with TRBJ2-4; TRBD1 is a possible D gene (6 bases). The germline V gene encodes CDR1 SGHAT and CDR2 FQNNGV. V was cut by 4 bases and J by 0 bases, with 7 bases left in between. The CDR3 covers 14 residues. The full variable domain, completed using reference TRBV11-2 and TRBJ2-4, is EAGVAQSPRYKIIEKRQSVAFWCNPISGHATLYWYQQILGQGPKLLIQFQNNGVVDDSQLPKDRFSAERLKGVDSTLKIQPAKLEDSAVYLCASSYRVAKNIQYFGAGTRLSVL.

The V call is TRBV4-1, the J call TRBJ2-3, with D maybe TRBD2 (6 bases). Germline-derived CDR1 and CDR2 are MGHRA and YSYEKL. Trimming left V 5 bases short and J 6 bases short, with 9 bases between. The CDR3 is made up of 12 amino acids. CDR3 bases: TGCGCCAGCAGCGCTGGGAGGGATACGCAGTATTTT. This sequence encodes CASSAGRDTQYF.

The chain is built from TRBV4-2 and TRBJ2-3; D is possibly TRBD2 (5 bases). V was shortened by 0 bases and J by 4 bases, with 17 bases between the two germline ends. This CDR3 spans 17 amino acids. CDR1 and CDR2 from the germline V gene are LGHNA and YNFKEQ. This CDR3 reads CASSQDSGIAWADTQYF. The CDR3 nucleotides read TGTGCCAGCAGCCAAGATTCCGGGATAGCGTGGGCAGATACGCAGTATTTT.

This clone was seen just once. The rearrangement uses TRBV2 and TRBJ1-2; tentatively, D is TRBD1 (5 bases). V lost 5 bases and J lost 4, with 14 bases in between. CDR1 is SNHLY, CDR2 FYNNEI, per germline. The CDR3 has 14 amino acids. CDR3 protein: CASSQDSYRYGYTF. CDR3 nucleotides: TGTGCCAGCAGTCAAGACAGTTACCGCTATGGCTACACCTTC.

V gene TRBV28 combines with J gene TRBJ1-3; possible D gene TRBD1, 5 bases. CDR3 length equals 14 residues. Germline V CDR1 and CDR2: MDHEN, SYDVKM. For the CDR3, the DNA is TGTGGAGCATGGGGGGACCCCAGGGGAAACACCATATATTTT. This codes for CGAWGDPRGNTIYF. The full variable domain, with the rest looked up from reference TRBV28 and TRBJ1-3, is DVKVTQSSRYLVKRTGEKVFLECVQDMDHENMFWYRQDPGLGLRLIYFSYDVKMKEKGDIPEGYSVSREKKERFSLILESASTNQTSMYLCGAWGDPRGNTIYFGEGSWLTVV.

V gene TRBV7-2 combines with J gene TRBJ1-1; maybe TRBD1 (5 bases). Germline assignment: CDR1 SGHTA and CDR2 FQGNSA. The germline V and J ends were trimmed by 1 base and 1 base, with 10 bases remaining between them. The CDR3 is made up of 15 amino acids. CDR3 protein: CASSLDGGRNTEAFF. CDR3 in DNA: TGTGCCAGCAGCTTAGACGGGGGGAGGAACACTGAAGCTTTCTTT.

The V and J genes are TRBV28 and TRBJ2-5; D is unclear. The ends were cut back, 7 bases at V and 5 bases at J, with 8 bases in the middle. The CDR3 has 11 residues. In germline, CDR1 is MDHEN, CDR2 SYDVKM. CDR3 sequence: CASMEWETQYF. CDR3 nucleotide sequence: TGTGCCAGCATGGAGTGGGAGACCCAGTACTTC.

This CDR3 is CASSPLAGGGNEQFF. Written as DNA, the CDR3 is TGTGCCAGCTCACCACTAGCGGGAGGGGGGAATGAGCAGTTCTTC. The chain carries TRBV18 and TRBJ2-1; 11 bases agree with TRBD2. This CDR3 spans 15 amino acids. Germline lookup yields CDR1 KGHSH and CDR2 LQKENI. Trimming at V came to 1 base and at J to 7 bases, leaving 3 bases not matched to a gene. The variable domain in full, completed from reference TRBV18 and TRBJ2-1, reads NAGVMQNPRHLVRRRGQEARLRCSPMKGHSHVYWYRQLPEEGLKFMVYLQKENIIDESGMPKERFSAEFPKEGPSILRIQQVVRGDSAAYFCASSPLAGGGNEQFFGPGTRLTVL.

The chain combines TRBV18 with TRBJ1-5, with unresolved D. Germline CDR1 KGHSH, CDR2 LQKENI. Trimming cost V 0 bases and J 0 bases, with 6 bases left between them. The CDR3 is made up of 15 amino acids. The CDR3, as DNA: TGTGCCAGCTCACCACCTGAGGATAGCAATCAGCCCCAGCATTTT. It specifies CASSPPEDSNQPQHF.

The chain combines TRBV6-4 with TRBJ2-7, with TRBD2 matching 7 bases. Germline V gives CDR1 MRHNA, CDR2 SNTAGT. V shed 8 bases and J 9 bases; nucleotides not matched to a gene: 16. This CDR3 has 14 amino acids. The CDR3 spells CASLGGGPVSGQYF. CDR3 DNA sequence: TGTGCCAGCCTTGGGGGAGGGCCAGTGAGCGGGCAGTACTTC.

This chain links TRBV7-9 with TRBJ1-1, with 12 bases matching TRBD1. Trimming cost V 3 bases and J 5 bases; bases outside gene matches: 10. Per germline, CDR1 SEHNR and CDR2 FQNEAQ (reference sequence). This CDR3 contains 17 residues. For the CDR3, the DNA is TGTGCCAGCAGCTTCAACCCGGGACAGGGGGCAAGGACTGAAGCTTTCTTT. This codes for CASSFNPGQGARTEAFF.

This clone was observed once. The chain employs TRBV5-4 and TRBJ1-5, with TRBD1 identical over 8 bases. CDR1 is SGHNT and CDR2 is YYREEE in the germline V gene (reference sequence). V shed 0 bases and J 0 bases; nucleotides not matched to a gene: 8. This CDR3 is built from 18 residues. CDR3 sequence reads: CASSLGGQAINSNQPQHF. The DNA of the CDR3 is TGTGCCAGCAGCTTGGGGGGACAGGCGATCAATAGCAATCAGCCCCAGCATTTT.

The chain has TRBV4-2 and TRBJ1-4; unclear D gene. The CDR3 is 15 amino acids. The V gene's germline CDR1 is LGHNA and CDR2 YNFKEQ. With 0 bases removed from V and 0 bases from J, the gap between germline ends came to 5 bases. The DNA of the CDR3 is TGTGCCAGCAGCCAAGACAGTGCAACTAATGAAAAACTGTTTTTT. Amino acid sequence: CASSQDSATNEKLFF.

V gene TRBV28 combines with J gene TRBJ2-7; 8 bases fit TRBD1. The CDR3 consists of 16 residues. Germline-derived CDR1 and CDR2 are MDHEN and SYDVKM. J was trimmed by 0 bases and V by 2 bases; bases with no gene match: 6. CDR3 residues: CASSLTGTGVSYEQYF. In nucleotides, the CDR3 is TGTGCCAGCAGTTTAACCGGGACAGGCGTCTCCTACGAGCAGTACTTC.

The V and J genes are TRBV9 and TRBJ1-6, with D hard to call. Germline values: CDR1 SGDLS, CDR2 YYNGEE. The CDR3 length is 15 residues. V was trimmed by 0 bases and J by 7 bases, leaving 11 bases between them. CDR3 amino acids: CASSVGTQINSPLHF. The CDR3 bases are TGTGCCAGCAGCGTAGGAACGCAGATCAATTCACCCCTCCACTTT. The full variable domain, its missing parts supplied by reference TRBV9 and TRBJ1-6, is DSGVTQTPKHLITATGQRVTLRCSPRSGDLSVYWYQQSLDQGLQFLIQYYNGEERAKGNILERFSAQQFPDLHSELNLSSLELGDSALYFCASSVGTQINSPLHFGNGTRLTVT.

A few counts support this clone. The chain employs TRBV5-1 and TRBJ1-2, with unresolved D. The ends were cut back, 2 bases at V and 4 bases at J, with 12 bases in the middle. Germline V gene data show CDR1 as SGHRS and CDR2 as YFSETQ. The CDR3 runs to 14 residues. The CDR3 nucleotides are TGCGCCAGCAGCTTTGCAGGTCGCAGCTATGGCTACACCTTC. Translation gives CASSFAGRSYGYTF.